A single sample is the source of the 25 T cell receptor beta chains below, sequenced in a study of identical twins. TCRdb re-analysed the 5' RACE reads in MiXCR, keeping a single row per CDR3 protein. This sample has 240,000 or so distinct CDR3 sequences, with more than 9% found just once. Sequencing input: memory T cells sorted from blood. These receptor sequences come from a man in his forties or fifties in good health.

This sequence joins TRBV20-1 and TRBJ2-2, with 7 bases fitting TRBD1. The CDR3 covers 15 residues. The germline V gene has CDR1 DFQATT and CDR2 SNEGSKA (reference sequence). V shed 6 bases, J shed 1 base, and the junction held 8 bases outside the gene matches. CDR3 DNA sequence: TGCAGTGCAGAGGGGGCTATGAGGAACACCGGGGAGCTGTTTTTT. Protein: CSAEGAMRNTGELFF.

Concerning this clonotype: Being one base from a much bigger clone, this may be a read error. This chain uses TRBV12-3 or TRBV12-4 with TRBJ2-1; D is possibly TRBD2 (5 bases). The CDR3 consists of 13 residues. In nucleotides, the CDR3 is TGTGCCAGCAGTTTTAAGGGAGACAATGAGCAGTCCTTC. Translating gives CASSFKGDNEQSF.

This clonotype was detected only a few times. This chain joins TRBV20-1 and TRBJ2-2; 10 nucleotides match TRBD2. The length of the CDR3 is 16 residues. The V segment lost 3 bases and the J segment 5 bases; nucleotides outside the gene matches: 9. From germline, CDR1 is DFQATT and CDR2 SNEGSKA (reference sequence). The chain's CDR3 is CSASTSGILGTGELFF. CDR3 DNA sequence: TGCAGTGCTAGTACTAGCGGGATCCTCGGTACCGGGGAGCTGTTTTTT.

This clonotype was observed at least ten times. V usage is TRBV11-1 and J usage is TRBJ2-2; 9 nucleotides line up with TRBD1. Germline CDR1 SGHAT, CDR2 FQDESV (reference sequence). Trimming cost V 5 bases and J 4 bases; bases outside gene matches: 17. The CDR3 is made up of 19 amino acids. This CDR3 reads CASSHNQMTGTGSTGELFF. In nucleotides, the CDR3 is TGTGCCAGCAGCCATAACCAAATGACCGGGACAGGGAGCACCGGGGAGCTGTTTTTT. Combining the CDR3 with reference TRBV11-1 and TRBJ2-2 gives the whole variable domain EAEVAQSPRYKITEKSQAVAFWCDPISGHATLYWYRQILGQGPELLVQFQDESVVDDSQLPKDRFSAERLKGVDSTLKIQPAELGDSAMYLCASSHNQMTGTGSTGELFFGEGSRLTVL.

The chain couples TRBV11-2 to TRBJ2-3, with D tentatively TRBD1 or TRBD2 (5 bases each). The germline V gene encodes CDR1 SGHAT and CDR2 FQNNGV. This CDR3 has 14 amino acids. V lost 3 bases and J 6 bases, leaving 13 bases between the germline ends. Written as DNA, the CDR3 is TGTGCCAGCAGCTTCGAGGGGTGGCTCGATACGCAGTATTTT. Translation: CASSFEGWLDTQYF.

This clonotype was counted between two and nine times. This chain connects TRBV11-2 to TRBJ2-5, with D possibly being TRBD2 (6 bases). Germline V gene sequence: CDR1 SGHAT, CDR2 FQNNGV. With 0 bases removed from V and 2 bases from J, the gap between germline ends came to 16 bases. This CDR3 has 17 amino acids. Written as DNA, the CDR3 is TGTGCCAGCAGCTTAGATTCCCCGGGACTCATACAAGAGACCCAGTACTTC. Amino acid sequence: CASSLDSPGLIQETQYF.

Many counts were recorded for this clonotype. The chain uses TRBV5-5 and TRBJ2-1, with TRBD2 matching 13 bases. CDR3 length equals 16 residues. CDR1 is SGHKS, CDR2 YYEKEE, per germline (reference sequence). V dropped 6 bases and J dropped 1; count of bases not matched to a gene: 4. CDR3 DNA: TGTGCCAGCACTGGGACTAGCGGGGTTTCCTACAATGAGCAGTTCTTC. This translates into CASTGTSGVSYNEQFF.

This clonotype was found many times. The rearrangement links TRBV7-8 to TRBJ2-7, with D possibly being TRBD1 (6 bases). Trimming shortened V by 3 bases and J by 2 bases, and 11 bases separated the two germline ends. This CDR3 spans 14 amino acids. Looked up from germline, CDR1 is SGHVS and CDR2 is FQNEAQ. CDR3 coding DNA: TGTGCCAGCAGCTTCTCGACAGGTGCCTACGAGCAGTACTTC. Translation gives CASSFSTGAYEQYF.

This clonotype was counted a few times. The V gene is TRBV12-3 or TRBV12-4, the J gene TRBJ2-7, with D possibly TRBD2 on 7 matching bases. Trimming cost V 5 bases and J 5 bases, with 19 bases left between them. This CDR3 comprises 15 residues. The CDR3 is CASSPQRGGADEQYF. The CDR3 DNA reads TGTGCCAGCAGTCCTCAGCGAGGGGGGGCCGACGAGCAGTACTTC.

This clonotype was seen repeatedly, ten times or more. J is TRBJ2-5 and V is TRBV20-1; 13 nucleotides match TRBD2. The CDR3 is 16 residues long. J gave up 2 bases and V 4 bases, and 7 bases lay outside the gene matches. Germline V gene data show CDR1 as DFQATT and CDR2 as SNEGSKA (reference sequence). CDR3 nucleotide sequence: TGCAGTGCTACCCGGACTAGCGGGAGCGTACAAGAGACCCAGTACTTC. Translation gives CSATRTSGSVQETQYF.

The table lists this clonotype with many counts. The CDR3 here is CASSPGQGAKEQYF. The CDR3, as DNA: TGCGCCAGCAGCCCGGGACAGGGGGCGAAAGAGCAGTACTTC. This chain links TRBV4-1 with TRBJ2-7; TRBD1 matches 12 bases. V shed 4 bases, J shed 7 bases, and the junction held 5 bases outside the gene matches. Germline V gives CDR1 MGHRA, CDR2 YSYEKL. CDR3 size: 14 residues.

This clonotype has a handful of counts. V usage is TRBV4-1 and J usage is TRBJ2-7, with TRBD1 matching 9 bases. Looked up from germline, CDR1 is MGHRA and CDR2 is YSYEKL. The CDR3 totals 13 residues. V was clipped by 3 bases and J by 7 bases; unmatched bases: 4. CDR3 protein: CASSHGQGREQYF. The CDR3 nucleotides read TGCGCCAGCAGCCATGGACAGGGGAGGGAGCAGTACTTC.

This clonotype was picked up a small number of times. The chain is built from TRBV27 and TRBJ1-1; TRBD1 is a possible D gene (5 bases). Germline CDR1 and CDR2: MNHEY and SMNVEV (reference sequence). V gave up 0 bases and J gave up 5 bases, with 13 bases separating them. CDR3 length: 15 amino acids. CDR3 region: CASSLSWGVGTEAFF. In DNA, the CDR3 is TGTGCCAGCAGTTTATCGTGGGGGGTTGGGACTGAAGCTTTCTTT.

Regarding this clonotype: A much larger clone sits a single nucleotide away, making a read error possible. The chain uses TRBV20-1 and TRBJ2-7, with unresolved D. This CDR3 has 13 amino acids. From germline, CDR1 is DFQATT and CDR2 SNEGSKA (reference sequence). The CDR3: CSAQAYATYELYF. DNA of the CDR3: TGCAGTGCCCAGGCCTATGCCACCTACGAGCTGTACTTC.

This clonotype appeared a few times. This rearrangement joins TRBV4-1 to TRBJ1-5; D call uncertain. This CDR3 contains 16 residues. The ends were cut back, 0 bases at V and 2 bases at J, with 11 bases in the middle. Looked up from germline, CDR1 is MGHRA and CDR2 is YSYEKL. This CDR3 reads CASSQDPWARNQPQHF. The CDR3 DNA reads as TGCGCCAGCAGCCAAGATCCTTGGGCACGCAATCAGCCCCAGCATTTT.

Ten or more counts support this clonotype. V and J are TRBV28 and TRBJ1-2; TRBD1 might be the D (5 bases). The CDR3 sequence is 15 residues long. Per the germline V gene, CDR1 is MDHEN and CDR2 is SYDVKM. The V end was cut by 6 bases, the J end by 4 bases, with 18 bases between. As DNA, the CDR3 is TGTGCCAGCAGCCCAGGGATCGGGTCCCTCTATGGCTACACCTTC. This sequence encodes CASSPGIGSLYGYTF.

CDR3 region: CASSGGQGDYSNQPQHF. The CDR3 DNA reads TGTGCCAGCAGCGGGGGACAGGGGGATTATAGCAATCAGCCCCAGCATTTT. The chain carries TRBV7-9 and TRBJ1-5, with 11 bases aligning to TRBD1. Germline V CDR1 and CDR2: SEHNR, FQNEAQ (reference sequence). The CDR3 is made up of 17 amino acids. V lost 5 bases, J lost 0 bases, and 6 bases stayed unmatched.

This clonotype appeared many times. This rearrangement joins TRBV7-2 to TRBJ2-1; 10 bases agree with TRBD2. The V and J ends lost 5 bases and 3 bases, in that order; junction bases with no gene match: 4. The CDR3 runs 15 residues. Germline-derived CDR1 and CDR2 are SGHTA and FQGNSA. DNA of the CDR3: TGTGCCAGCAGCCGACTAGCGGGCAACTACAATGAGCAGTTCTTC. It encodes CASSRLAGNYNEQFF. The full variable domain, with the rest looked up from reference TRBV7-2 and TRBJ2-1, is GAGVSQSPSNKVTEKGKDVELRCDPISGHTALYWYRQSLGQGLEFLIYFQGNSAPDKSGLPSDRFSAERTGGSVSTLTIQRTQQEDSAVYLCASSRLAGNYNEQFFGPGTRLTVL.

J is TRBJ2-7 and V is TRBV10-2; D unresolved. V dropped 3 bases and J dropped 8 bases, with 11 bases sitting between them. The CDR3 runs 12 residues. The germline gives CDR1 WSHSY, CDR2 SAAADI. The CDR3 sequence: CASSDLRVQQYF. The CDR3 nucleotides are TGCGCCAGCAGTGACCTTCGGGTACAGCAGTACTTC.

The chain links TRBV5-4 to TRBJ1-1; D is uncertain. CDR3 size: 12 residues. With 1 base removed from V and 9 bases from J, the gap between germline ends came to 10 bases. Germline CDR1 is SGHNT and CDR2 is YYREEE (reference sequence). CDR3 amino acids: CASSLYMGQAFF. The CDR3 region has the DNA TGTGCCAGCAGCTTGTACATGGGCCAAGCTTTCTTT.

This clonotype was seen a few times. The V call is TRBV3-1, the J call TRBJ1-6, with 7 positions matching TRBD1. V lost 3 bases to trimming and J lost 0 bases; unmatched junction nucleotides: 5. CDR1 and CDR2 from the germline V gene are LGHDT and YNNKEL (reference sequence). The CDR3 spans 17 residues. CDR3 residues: CASSQPTGASYNSPLHF. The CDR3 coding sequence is TGTGCCAGCAGCCAGCCCACAGGGGCCTCCTATAATTCACCCCTCCACTTT.

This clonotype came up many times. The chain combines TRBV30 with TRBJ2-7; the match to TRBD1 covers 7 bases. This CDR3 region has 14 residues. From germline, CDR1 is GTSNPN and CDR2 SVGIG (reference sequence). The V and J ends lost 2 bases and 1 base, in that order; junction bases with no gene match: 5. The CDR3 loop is CAWSIGTVSYEQYF. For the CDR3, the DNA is TGTGCCTGGAGTATCGGGACAGTTTCCTACGAGCAGTACTTC.

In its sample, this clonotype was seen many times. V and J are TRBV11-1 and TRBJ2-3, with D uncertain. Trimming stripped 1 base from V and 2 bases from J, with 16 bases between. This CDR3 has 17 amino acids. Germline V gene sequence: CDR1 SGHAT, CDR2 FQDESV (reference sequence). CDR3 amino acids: CASSLEVYDSPTDTQYF. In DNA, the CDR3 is TGTGCCAGCAGCTTAGAGGTTTACGACTCCCCCACAGATACGCAGTATTTT.

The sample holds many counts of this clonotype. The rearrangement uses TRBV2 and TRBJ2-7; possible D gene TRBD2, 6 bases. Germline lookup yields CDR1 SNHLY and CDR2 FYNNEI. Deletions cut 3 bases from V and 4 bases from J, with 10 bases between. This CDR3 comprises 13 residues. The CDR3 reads CASSDRTTYEQYF. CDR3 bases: TGTGCCAGCAGTGACCGGACTACGTACGAGCAGTACTTC.

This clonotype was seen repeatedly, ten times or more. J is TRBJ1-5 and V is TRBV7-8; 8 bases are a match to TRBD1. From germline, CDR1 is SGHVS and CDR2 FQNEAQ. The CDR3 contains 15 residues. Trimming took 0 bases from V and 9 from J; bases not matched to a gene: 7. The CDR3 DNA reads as TGTGCCAGCAGCTTAGCGGGGACAGGAGTTTCGCCCCAGCATTTT. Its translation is CASSLAGTGVSPQHF.